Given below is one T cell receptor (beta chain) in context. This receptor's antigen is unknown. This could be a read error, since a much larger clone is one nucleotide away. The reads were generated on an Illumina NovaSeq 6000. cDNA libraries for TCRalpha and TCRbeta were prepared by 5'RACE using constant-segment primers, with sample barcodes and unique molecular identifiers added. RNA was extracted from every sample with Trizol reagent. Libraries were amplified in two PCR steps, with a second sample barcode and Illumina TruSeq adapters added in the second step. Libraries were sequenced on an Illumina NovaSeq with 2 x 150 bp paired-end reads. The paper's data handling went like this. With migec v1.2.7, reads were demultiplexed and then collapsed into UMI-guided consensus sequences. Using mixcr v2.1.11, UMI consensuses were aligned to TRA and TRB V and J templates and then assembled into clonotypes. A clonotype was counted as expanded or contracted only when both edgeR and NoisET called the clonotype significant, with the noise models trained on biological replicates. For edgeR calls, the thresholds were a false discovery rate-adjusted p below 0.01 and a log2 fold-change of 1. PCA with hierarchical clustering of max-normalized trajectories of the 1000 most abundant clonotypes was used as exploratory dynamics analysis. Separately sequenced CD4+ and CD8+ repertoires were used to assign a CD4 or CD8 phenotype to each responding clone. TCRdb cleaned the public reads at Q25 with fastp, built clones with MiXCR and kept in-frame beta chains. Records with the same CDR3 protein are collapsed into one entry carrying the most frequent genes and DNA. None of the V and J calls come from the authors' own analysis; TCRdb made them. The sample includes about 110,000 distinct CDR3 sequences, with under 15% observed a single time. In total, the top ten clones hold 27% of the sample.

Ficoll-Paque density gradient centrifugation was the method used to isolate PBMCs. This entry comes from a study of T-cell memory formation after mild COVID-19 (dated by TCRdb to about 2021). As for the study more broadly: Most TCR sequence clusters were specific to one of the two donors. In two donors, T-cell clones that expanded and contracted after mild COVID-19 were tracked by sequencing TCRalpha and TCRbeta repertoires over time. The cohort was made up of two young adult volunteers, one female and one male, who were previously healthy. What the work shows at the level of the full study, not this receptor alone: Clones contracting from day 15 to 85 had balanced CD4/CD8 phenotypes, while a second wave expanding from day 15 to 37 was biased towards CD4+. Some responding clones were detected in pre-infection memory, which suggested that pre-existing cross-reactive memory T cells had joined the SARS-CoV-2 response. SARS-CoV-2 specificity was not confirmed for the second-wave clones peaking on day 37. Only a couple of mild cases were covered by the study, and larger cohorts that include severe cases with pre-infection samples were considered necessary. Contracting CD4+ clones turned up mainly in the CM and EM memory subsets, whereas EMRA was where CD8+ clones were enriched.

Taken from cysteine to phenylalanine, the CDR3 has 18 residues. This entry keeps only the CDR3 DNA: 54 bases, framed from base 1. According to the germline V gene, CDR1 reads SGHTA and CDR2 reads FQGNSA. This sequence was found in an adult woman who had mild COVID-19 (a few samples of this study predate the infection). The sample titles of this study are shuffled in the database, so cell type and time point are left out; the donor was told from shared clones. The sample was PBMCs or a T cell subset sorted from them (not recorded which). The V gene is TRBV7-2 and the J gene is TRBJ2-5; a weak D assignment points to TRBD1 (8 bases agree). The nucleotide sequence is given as TGTGCCAGCGGCTTAGCGAGCTACAGGGGGGGTCTACAAGAGACCCAGTACTTC. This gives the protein CASGLASYRGGLQETQYF.